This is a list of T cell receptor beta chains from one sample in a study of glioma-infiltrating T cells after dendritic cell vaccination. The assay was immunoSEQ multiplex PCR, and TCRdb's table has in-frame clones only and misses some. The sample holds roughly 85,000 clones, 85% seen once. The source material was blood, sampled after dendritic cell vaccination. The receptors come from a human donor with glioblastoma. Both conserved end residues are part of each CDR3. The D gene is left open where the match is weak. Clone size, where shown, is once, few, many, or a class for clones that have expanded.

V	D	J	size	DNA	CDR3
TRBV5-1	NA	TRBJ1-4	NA	TGCGCCAGCAGCTTGGGGGCGACTAATGAAAAACTGTTTTTT	CASSLGATNEKLFF
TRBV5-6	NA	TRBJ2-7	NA	TGTGCCAGCAGCCCGTTGGAGTCCTACGAGCAGTACTTC	CASSPLESYEQYF
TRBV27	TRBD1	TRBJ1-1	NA	TGTGCCAGCAGTTTGGGGACAGGCACTAGGACTGAAGCTTTCTTT	CASSLGTGTRTEAFF
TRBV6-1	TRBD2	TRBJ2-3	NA	TGTGCCAGCGTACTAACTAGCGGGGGCCAGTATTTT	CASVLTSGGQYF
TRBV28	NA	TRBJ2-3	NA	TGTGCCCGGCGCAGGGAAAGGAAGAATACGCAGTATTTT	CARRRERKNTQYF
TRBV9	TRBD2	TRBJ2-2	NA	TGTGCCAGCAGCGGACGAAGCGGGAGCGGTACCGGGGAGCTGTTTTTT	CASSGRSGSGTGELFF
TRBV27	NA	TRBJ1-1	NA	TGTGCCAGCAGTTCAAACAGGGTTGATCGGAACACTGAAGCTTTCTTT	CASSSNRVDRNTEAFF
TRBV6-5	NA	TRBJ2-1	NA	TGTGCCAGCAGTCCAGCTACTACCTCCTATAGTGAGCAGTTCTTC	CASSPATTSYSEQFF
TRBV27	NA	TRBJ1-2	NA	TGTGCCAGCAGTTTATTTGCCCCAGGGAACTATGGCTACACCTTC	CASSLFAPGNYGYTF
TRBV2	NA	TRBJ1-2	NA	TGTGCCAGTATTTTAAGGGGGTATGGCTACACCTTC	CASILRGYGYTF
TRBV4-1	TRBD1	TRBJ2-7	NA	TGCGCCAGCAGCCACCCCGGGACAGGGGGAAACGACGAGCAGTACTTC	CASSHPGTGGNDEQYF
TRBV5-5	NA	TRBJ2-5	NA	TGTGCCAGCAGCTTGTTCCCCTTCCAAGAGACCCAGTACTTC	CASSLFPFQETQYF
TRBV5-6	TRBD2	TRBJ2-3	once	TGTGCCAGCAGCTTGGTTGGGGGAGGGACAGATACGCAGTATTTT	CASSLVGGGTDTQYF
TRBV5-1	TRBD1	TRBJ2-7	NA	TGCGCCAGCAGCGGTATCCGGACAGGGGGCTCCTACGAGCAGTACTTC	CASSGIRTGGSYEQYF
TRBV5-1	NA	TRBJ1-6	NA	TGCGCCAGCAGTCGACAGGAGATCAGCTCCTATAATTCACCCCTCCACTTT	CASSRQEISSYNSPLHF
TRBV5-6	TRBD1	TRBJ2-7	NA	TGTGCCAGCAGCTTGTGGGGGACAGGGGGCCTCGAGCAGTACTTC	CASSLWGTGGLEQYF
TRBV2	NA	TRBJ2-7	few	TGTGCCAGCAGTACGAGGGAGCAGTACTTC	CASSTREQYF
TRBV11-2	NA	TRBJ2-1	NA	TGTGCCAGCAGACCACTAGTAATCCATGAGCAGTTCTTC	CASRPLVIHEQFF
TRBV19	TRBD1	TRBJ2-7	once	TGTGCCAGTAGTATACAGGGACAGCCCTCCTACGAGCAGTACTTC	CASSIQGQPSYEQYF
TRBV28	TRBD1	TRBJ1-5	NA	TGTGCCAGCCCGGACAGGGGTGGCAATCAGCCCCAGCATTTT	CASPDRGGNQPQHF
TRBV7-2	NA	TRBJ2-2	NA	TGTGCCAGCAGCCTGACAAACACCGGGGAGCTGTTTTTT	CASSLTNTGELFF
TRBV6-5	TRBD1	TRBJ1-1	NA	TGTGCCAGCAGTTACTCGAGACAGGGGTACACTGAAGCTTTCTTT	CASSYSRQGYTEAFF
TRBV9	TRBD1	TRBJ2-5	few	TGTGCCAGCAGCGTAGCGGACAGGGGGCGAGAGACCCAGTACTTC	CASSVADRGRETQYF
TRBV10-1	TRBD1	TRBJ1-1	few	TGCGCCAGCAGTGAAGGGGGCGAGCATACTGAAGCTTTCTTT	CASSEGGEHTEAFF
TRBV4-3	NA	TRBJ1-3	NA	TGCGCCAGCAGCCAAGACCCCGTCGTCTCTGGAAACACCATATATTTT	CASSQDPVVSGNTIYF
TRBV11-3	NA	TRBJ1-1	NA	TGTGCCAGCAGCTTAGGGACAGCGATGAACACTGAAGCTTTCTTT	CASSLGTAMNTEAFF
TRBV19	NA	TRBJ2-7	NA	TGTGCCAGTAGGGCCTCCCGATACGAGCAGTACTTC	CASRASRYEQYF
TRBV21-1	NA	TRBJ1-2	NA	TGTGCCAGCAGCAATGCAGAGAGGGCTATTGGCTACACCTTC	CASSNAERAIGYTF
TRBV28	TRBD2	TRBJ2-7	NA	TGTGCCAGCAGTTTTATAGCGGGACCCTCCTACGAGCAGTACTTC	CASSFIAGPSYEQYF
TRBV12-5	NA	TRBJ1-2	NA	TGTGCTAGTGGTTTGTCGGGAGGGATCTATGGCTACACCTTC	CASGLSGGIYGYTF
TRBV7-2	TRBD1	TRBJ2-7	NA	TGTGCCAGCAGCTTAGGTAGGGACAGCTACGAGCAGTACTTC	CASSLGRDSYEQYF
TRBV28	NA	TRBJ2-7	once	TGTGCCAGCAGTTCGTGGGAGGCGGTCTCCTACGAGCAGTACTTC	CASSSWEAVSYEQYF
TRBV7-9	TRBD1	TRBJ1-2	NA	TGTGCCAGCAGCCCTCGACAGGGGGCGTCTCTCTATGGCTACACCTTC	CASSPRQGASLYGYTF
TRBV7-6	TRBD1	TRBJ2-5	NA	TGTGCCAGCCAGGGACAGGTTCTCCCCTGGGGTTTGGAAGAGACCCAGTACTTC	CASQGQVLPWGLEETQYF
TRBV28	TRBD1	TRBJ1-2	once	TGTGCCAGCAGTTTATGGGACAGGGCTCCCTATGGCTACACCTTC	CASSLWDRAPYGYTF
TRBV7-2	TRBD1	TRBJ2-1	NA	TGTGCCAGCAGCTTACGGGGACAGGGGATAAATGAGCAGTTCTTC	CASSLRGQGINEQFF
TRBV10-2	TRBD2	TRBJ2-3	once	TGCGCCAGCACCTTAGCGGGGGGGACAGATACGCAGTATTTT	CASTLAGGTDTQYF
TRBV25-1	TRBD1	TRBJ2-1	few	TGTGCCAGCAGTGGCGGGACAGGGGGCGTTAATGAGCAGTTCTTC	CASSGGTGGVNEQFF
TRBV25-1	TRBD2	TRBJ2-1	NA	TGTGCCAGCGGGAAGCGGGGGGGCCGCGATGAGCAGTTCTTC	CASGKRGGRDEQFF
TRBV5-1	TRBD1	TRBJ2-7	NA	TGCGCCAGCAGCTTCGGGACAGCTGATTACTACGAGCAGTACTTC	CASSFGTADYYEQYF
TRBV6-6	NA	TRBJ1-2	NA	TGTGCCAGCAGTCGCCCCCCGGGTGAGGGTACCTTC	CASSRPPGEGTF
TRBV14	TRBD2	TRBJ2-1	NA	TGTGCCAGCAGCCCCGGACTAGCGTGGGGGAGAGAGTGGTCCTACAATGAGCAGTTCTTC	CASSPGLAWGREWSYNEQFF
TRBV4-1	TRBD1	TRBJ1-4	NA	TGCGCCAGCAGCCAAGACTTTATAGGGACAGGGACTAATGAAAAACTGTTTTTT	CASSQDFIGTGTNEKLFF
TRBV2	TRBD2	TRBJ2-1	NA	TGTGCCAGTAGGGGACTAGCGGGAGGGAATGGTGAGCAGTTCTTC	CASRGLAGGNGEQFF
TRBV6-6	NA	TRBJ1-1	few	TGTGCCAGCAGTTACGGTGAGGTGCTGAACACTGAAGCTTTCTTT	CASSYGEVLNTEAFF
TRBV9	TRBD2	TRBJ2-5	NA	TGTGCCAGCAGCAAAGGACTAGCGGGATCTCAAGAGACCCAGTACTTC	CASSKGLAGSQETQYF
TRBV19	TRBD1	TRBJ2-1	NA	TGTGCCAGTAGTTCTCACGGGACAGCCCATGACAATGAGCAGTTCTTC	CASSSHGTAHDNEQFF
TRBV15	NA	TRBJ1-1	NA	TGTGCCACCAGCAGAGCCAAGGACTACACTGAAGCTTTCTTT	CATSRAKDYTEAFF
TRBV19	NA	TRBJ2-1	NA	TGTGCCAGTAGTATAGGCGGTCCTCTTTACAATGAGCAGTTCTTC	CASSIGGPLYNEQFF
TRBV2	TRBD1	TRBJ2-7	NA	TGTGCCAGCACCTCGGACAGGGGACAGCAGTACTTC	CASTSDRGQQYF